This T cell receptor (beta chain) was retrieved from a study of metastatic and nonmetastatic thyroid tumors. Looking at the study overall: Comparative analysis of repertoires was undertaken across blood and tumor or nodule tissue obtained from malignant and benign thyroid patients. Study-wide points: As reported, TCR beta diversity in blood and tumor was significantly higher in malignant thyroid tumors than in benign nodules.

Prior to thyroid surgery, none of the patients had received any treatment. Looked up from germline, CDR1 is SGHAT and CDR2 is FQNNGV. Trimming pared 3 bases from V and 5 bases from J, leaving 5 bases between. This CDR3 is 11 amino acids long. Under the authors' procedure: Clinicopathological groups differed in CDR3, with these differences serving to build a distant-metastasis classifier for papillary thyroid cancer. TCRdb redid the clone calls on the PCR reads using MiXCR. These V and J calls derive from TCRdb rather than the authors' analysis. Among approximately 32,000 clones listed, 33% were seen once. A word on this clone: Its matching antigen is unknown.

Sample: tumor tissue. This receptor was obtained from a female donor with papillary thyroid cancer or a benign thyroid nodule (not recorded which). Some clones in this sample may be carry-over from other donors' samples. V usage is TRBV11-2 and J usage is TRBJ2-7; unclear D gene. CDR3 coding DNA: TGTGCCAGCAGCTTCACTCACGAGCAGTACTTC. Encoded protein: CASSFTHEQYF. Using reference TRBV11-2 and TRBJ2-7 for the parts outside the CDR3, the full variable domain is EAGVAQSPRYKIIEKRQSVAFWCNPISGHATLYWYQQILGQGPKLLIQFQNNGVVDDSQLPKDRFSAERLKGVDSTLKIQPAKLEDSAVYLCASSFTHEQYFGPGTRLTVT.